Below, 6 T cell receptor beta chains from the same sample are listed, as sequenced in a study of blood T cells in healthy people across ages. Combining a sample-barcoded 5' primer with a J-beta primer mix, a second PCR ran for roughly 7 to 12 cycles. TCRdb passed the 5' RACE reads through MiXCR, listing each CDR3 protein once. The sample carries roughly 680,000 distinct CDR3 sequences, more than 40% recorded once. The sequenced sample consisted of blood. Receptors originate from a woman between 55 and 75 years old in good health.

This chain connects TRBV6-2 or TRBV6-3 to TRBJ2-1; 7 bases fit TRBD2. Germline V gene lookup returns CDR1 MNHEY and CDR2 SVGEGT. Unmatched junction bases numbered 14, after V lost 0 bases and J lost 3 bases. CDR3 length equals 19 residues. CDR3 coding DNA: TGTGCCAGCAGTTACTCGAAGGGAGGAGGCGGGAGATACTACAATGAGCAGTTCTTC. It is translated as CASSYSKGGGGRYYNEQFF.

The table lists this clonotype with a few counts. This chain connects TRBV28 to TRBJ2-3; 10 bases map to TRBD1. The CDR3 length is 16 residues. Germline CDR1 reads MDHEN; CDR2 reads SYDVKM. V shed 6 bases and J 4 bases; nucleotides not matched to a gene: 10. The CDR3 DNA sequence: TGTGCCAGCAGCCCACTCCGACAGGGGGCCCCAGATACGCAGTATTTT. It codes for CASSPLRQGAPDTQYF.

This sequence joins TRBV7-2 and TRBJ1-6; 8 nucleotides align to TRBD1. Germline CDR1 SGHTA, CDR2 FQGNSA. V lost 8 bases and J lost 8; bases outside the gene matches: 11. This CDR3 has 15 amino acids. This chain's CDR3 is CASQKDRASYSPLHF. DNA of the CDR3: TGTGCCAGCCAAAAGGACAGGGCCAGTTATTCACCCCTCCACTTT.

The V and J genes are TRBV20-1 and TRBJ2-1, with TRBD2 identical over 10 bases. Losses at the gene ends were 3 bases for V and 4 bases for J; bases not matched to a gene: 6. CDR1 and CDR2 from the germline V gene are DFQATT and SNEGSKA (reference sequence). This CDR3 has 15 amino acids. The CDR3 region is CSARVGTSVYNEQFF. CDR3 nucleotide sequence: TGCAGTGCTAGGGTTGGGACTAGCGTTTACAATGAGCAGTTCTTC.

V gene TRBV28 combines with J gene TRBJ2-1, with D tentatively TRBD1 or TRBD2 (5 bases each). The CDR3 length is 13 residues. The V gene lost 5 bases and the J gene lost 9 bases, with 14 bases spanning the gap. Germline values: CDR1 MDHEN, CDR2 SYDVKM. This CDR3 is CASSMQGVGEQFF. In DNA, the CDR3 is TGTGCCAGCAGTATGCAGGGAGTGGGTGAGCAGTTCTTC.

V gene TRBV5-6 combines with J gene TRBJ2-4; unclear D gene. The assigned J gene may be wrong: the sequence end matches TRBJ2-7 better. Germline-derived CDR1 and CDR2 are SGHDT and YYEEEE. The CDR3 consists of 12 residues. For the CDR3, the DNA is TGTGCCAGCAGCAATTCGGGCTACGAGCAGTACTTC. Its translation: CASSNSGYEQYF.